This is a list of T cell receptor beta chains from one sample in a study of blood T cell repertoires in COVID-19. Generated by immunoSEQ multiplex PCR, the TCRdb table keeps only in-frame clones and is missing some. The sample includes 200,000 to 300,000 clones, 81% of them seen just once. Sequencing used peripheral blood. The receptors here all came from a woman over 75 with acute or convalescent COVID-19. CDR3s include the opening cysteine and the closing phenylalanine or tryptophan. Each record gives: J gene, V gene, D gene, clone size, CDR3 protein, CDR3 DNA. A D gene is named only where the DNA matches it firmly. Part of the rows lack a size; the others show once, few, many or a class for expanded clones.

>TRBJ2-3|TRBV2|.|.
CASSKDGPGGTDTQYF
TGTGCCAGCAGTAAAGACGGGCCAGGGGGCACAGATACGCAGTATTTT
>TRBJ1-1|TRBV20-1|.|.
CSPRRETEAFF
TGCAGCCCAAGACGGGAGACTGAAGCTTTCTTT
>TRBJ2-3|TRBV20-1|.|once
CSASLTDTQYF
TGCAGTGCTTCCTTAACAGATACGCAGTATTTT
>TRBJ1-5|TRBV27|TRBD1|.
CASSTHGTASNQPQHF
TGTGCCAGCAGCACCCACGGGACAGCTAGCAATCAGCCCCAGCATTTT
>TRBJ2-5|TRBV5-1|TRBD2|.
CASSLMGLAGTQYF
TGCGCCAGCAGCTTGATGGGACTAGCGGGAACCCAGTACTTC
>TRBJ2-4|TRBV18|TRBD2|.
CASSPGLAGANIQYF
TGTGCCAGCTCACCGGGACTAGCGGGAGCTAACATTCAGTACTTC
>TRBJ2-4|TRBV11-2|.|.
CASSLSQGPGENIQYF
TGTGCCAGCAGCTTATCCCAGGGGCCAGGGGAAAACATTCAGTACTTC
>TRBJ1-4|TRBV19|.|.
CASSTGSINEKLFF
TGTGCCAGTAGTACCGGGAGCATTAATGAAAAACTGTTTTTT
>TRBJ2-1|TRBV5-1|TRBD2|.
CASTPLAGTYNEQFF
TGCGCCAGCACCCCGCTAGCGGGGACCTACAATGAGCAGTTCTTC
>TRBJ2-1|TRBV6-5|.|.
CASSSGTTSYNEQFF
TGTGCCAGCAGTAGCGGAACCACCTCCTACAATGAGCAGTTCTTC
>TRBJ2-5|TRBV10-3|.|.
CAISESVGGKETQYF
TGTGCCATCAGTGAGTCCGTTGGGGGGAAGGAGACCCAGTACTTC
>TRBJ2-7|TRBV7-7|TRBD2|.
CASSLGVAGDEQYF
TGTGCCAGCAGCTTAGGGGTAGCGGGAGACGAGCAGTACTTC
>TRBJ2-7|TRBV5-1|.|.
CASSESSYEQYF
TGCGCCAGCAGCGAGAGCTCCTACGAGCAGTACTTC
>TRBJ2-7|TRBV5-4|.|.
CASSLGAASNEQYF
TGTGCCAGCAGCTTAGGGGCCGCGTCCAACGAGCAGTACTTC
>TRBJ1-5|TRBV29-1|TRBD1|.
CSVADRYNQPQHF
TGCAGCGTCGCGGACAGGTACAATCAGCCCCAGCATTTT
>TRBJ2-5|TRBV9|TRBD1|.
CASSADRGRLGGETQYF
TGTGCCAGCAGCGCGGACAGGGGGCGATTAGGGGGAGAGACCCAGTACTTC
>TRBJ2-3|TRBV5-5|.|.
CASSLAGMTDTQYF
TGTGCCAGCAGCTTGGCAGGGATGACAGATACGCAGTATTTT
>TRBJ2-2|TRBV7-8|.|few
CASSRGQGDTGELFF
TGTGCCAGCAGCCGGGGGCAGGGGGACACCGGGGAGCTGTTTTTT
>TRBJ2-3|TRBV5-5|.|.
CASTDGRTHTDTQYF
TGTGCCAGCACCGATGGACGGACTCACACAGATACGCAGTATTTT
>TRBJ2-3|TRBV6-5|.|.
CASRRNRDGTDTQYF
TGTGCCAGCAGGCGGAACAGGGATGGCACAGATACGCAGTATTTT
>TRBJ2-4|TRBV5-1|TRBD2|.
CASSAGLAGGPGNIQYF
TGCGCCAGCAGCGCGGGACTAGCGGGAGGGCCGGGGAACATTCAGTACTTC
>TRBJ1-2|TRBV7-8|.|.
CASSLVGGPLNYGYTF
TGTGCCAGCAGCTTAGTAGGAGGGCCTCTAAACTATGGCTACACCTTC